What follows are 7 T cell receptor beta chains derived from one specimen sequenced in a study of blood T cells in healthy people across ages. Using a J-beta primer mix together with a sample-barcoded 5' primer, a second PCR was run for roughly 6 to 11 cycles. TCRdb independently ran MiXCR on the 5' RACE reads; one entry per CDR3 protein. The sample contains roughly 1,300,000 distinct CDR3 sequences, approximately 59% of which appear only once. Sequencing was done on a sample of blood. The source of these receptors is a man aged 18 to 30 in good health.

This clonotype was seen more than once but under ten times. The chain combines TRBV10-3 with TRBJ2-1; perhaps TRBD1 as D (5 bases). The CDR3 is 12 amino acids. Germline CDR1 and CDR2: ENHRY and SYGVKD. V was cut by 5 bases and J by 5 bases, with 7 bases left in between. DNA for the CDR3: TGTGCCATCAGTTTGACAGACAATGAGCAGTTCTTC. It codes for CAISLTDNEQFF.

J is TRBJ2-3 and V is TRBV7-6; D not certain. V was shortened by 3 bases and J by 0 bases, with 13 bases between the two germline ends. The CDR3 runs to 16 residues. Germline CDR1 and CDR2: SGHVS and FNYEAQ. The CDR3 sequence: CASSFRMRSSTDTQYF. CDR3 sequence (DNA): TGTGCCAGCAGCTTTCGGATGAGGTCCAGCACAGATACGCAGTATTTT.

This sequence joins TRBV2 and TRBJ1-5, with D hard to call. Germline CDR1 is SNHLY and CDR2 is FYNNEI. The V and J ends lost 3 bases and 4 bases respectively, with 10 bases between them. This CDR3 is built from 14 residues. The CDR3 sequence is CASSEVPGNQPQHF. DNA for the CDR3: TGTGCCAGCAGTGAGGTTCCGGGGAATCAGCCCCAGCATTTT.

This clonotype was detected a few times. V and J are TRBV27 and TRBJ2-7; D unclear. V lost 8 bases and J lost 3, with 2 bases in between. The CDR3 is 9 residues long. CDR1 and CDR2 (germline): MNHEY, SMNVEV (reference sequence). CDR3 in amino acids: CASVYEQYF. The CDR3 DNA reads TGTGCCAGCGTCTACGAGCAGTACTTC.

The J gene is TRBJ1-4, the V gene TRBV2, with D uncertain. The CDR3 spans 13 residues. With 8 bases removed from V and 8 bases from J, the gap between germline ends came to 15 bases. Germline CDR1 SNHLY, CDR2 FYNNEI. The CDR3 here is CASLSHFSEKLFF. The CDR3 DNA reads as TGTGCCAGCCTCTCTCATTTTAGCGAAAAACTGTTTTTT. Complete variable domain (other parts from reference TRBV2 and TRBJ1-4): EPEVTQTPSHQVTQMGQEVILRCVPISNHLYFYWYRQILGQKVEFLVSFYNNEISEKSEIFDDQFSVERPDGSNFTLKIRSTKLEDSAMYFCASLSHFSEKLFFGSGTQLSVL.

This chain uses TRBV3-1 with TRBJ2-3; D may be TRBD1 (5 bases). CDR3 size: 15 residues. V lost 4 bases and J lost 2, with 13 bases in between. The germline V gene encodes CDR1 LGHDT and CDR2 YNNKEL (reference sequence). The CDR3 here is CASSPRMGLTDTQYF. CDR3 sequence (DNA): TGTGCCAGCAGCCCAAGGATGGGGCTCACAGATACGCAGTATTTT.

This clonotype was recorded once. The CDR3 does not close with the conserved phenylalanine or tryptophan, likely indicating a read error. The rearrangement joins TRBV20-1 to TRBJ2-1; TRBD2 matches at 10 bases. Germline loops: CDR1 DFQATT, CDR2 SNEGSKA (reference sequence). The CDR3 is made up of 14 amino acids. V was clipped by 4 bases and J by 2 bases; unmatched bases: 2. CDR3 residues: CSATSGGPYNEQFL. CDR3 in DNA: TGCAGTGCTACTAGCGGGGGTCCCTACAATGAGCAGTTCCTC.